Following are 21 T cell receptor beta chains from one sample sequenced in a study of shared clonotypes between healthy human individuals. This table comes from immunoSEQ multiplex PCR, and its TCRdb copy is limited to in-frame clones, with some not included. There are 2,100,000 or so clones in the sample; about 94% occur only once, and roughly 0.13% lies in the top ten. The sample was naive CD4+ T cells sorted from blood. Regarding subset: CD45RA+ positively selected. The source is a man between 18 and 29 years old in good health.

The sample holds a few counts of this clone. The chain combines TRBV5-4 with TRBJ2-4; 11 bases map to TRBD1. Losses at the gene ends were 4 bases for V and 2 bases for J; bases not matched to a gene: 5. Germline lookup yields CDR1 SGHNT and CDR2 YYREEE (reference sequence). The CDR3 sequence is 16 residues long. This chain's CDR3 is CASSRGTGGTKNIQYF. The CDR3 nucleotides are TGTGCCAGCAGCCGGGGGACAGGGGGAACCAAAAACATTCAGTACTTC.

V usage is TRBV5-4 and J usage is TRBJ2-7, with 7 bases identical to TRBD1. Germline loops: CDR1 SGHNT, CDR2 YYREEE (reference sequence). The CDR3 loop spans 16 amino acids. With V trimmed by 3 bases and J by 0 bases, 9 bases remained unmatched. This CDR3 is CASSSASGTDSYEQYF. CDR3 sequence (DNA): TGTGCCAGCAGCTCAGCCTCCGGGACAGACTCCTACGAGCAGTACTTC. Full variable domain (missing parts from reference TRBV5-4 and TRBJ2-7): ETGVTQSPTHLIKTRGQQVTLRCSSQSGHNTVSWYQQALGQGPQFIFQYYREEENGRGNFPPRFSGLQFPNYSSELNVNALELDDSALYLCASSSASGTDSYEQYFGPGTRLTVT.

Concerning this clone itself: Other DNA sequences in the sample encode the same CDR3. For the CDR3, the DNA is TGTGCCAGCAGCCTAAGACAGATCACTGAAGCTTTCTTT. It encodes CASSLRQITEAFF. The chain employs TRBV7-2 and TRBJ1-1; a weak D match, TRBD1 (5 bases). V was shortened by 5 bases and J by 4 bases, with 11 bases between the two germline ends. Germline V lookup: CDR1 SGHTA, CDR2 FQGNSA. CDR3 length equals 13 residues.

This chain joins TRBV4-1 and TRBJ2-7; D remains ambiguous. The CDR3 sequence is 13 residues long. Between the trimmed V and J ends, which lost 1 base and 4 bases, there was a span of 8 bases. Germline values: CDR1 MGHRA, CDR2 YSYEKL. DNA for the CDR3: TGCGCCAGCAGCCAAGCAGGAAGGTACGAGCAGTACTTC. This translates into CASSQAGRYEQYF.

The table lists this clone with a count of one. The rearrangement joins TRBV5-1 to TRBJ2-7; D is possibly TRBD1 (5 bases). The CDR3 covers 17 residues. Germline values: CDR1 SGHRS, CDR2 YFSETQ. Trimming left V 4 bases short and J 0 bases short, with 20 bases between. The CDR3 loop is CASSVGPGTGPSYEQYF. The CDR3 bases are TGCGCCAGCAGCGTCGGCCCCGGCACAGGACCCTCCTACGAGCAGTACTTC.

The chain couples TRBV23-1 to TRBJ2-3; 9 positions match TRBD2. TRBV23-1 is identified as an open reading frame with a role that is uncertain. The CDR3 loop spans 16 amino acids. The V segment lost 2 bases and the J segment 2 bases; nucleotides outside the gene matches: 5. This chain's CDR3 is CASSQPAGGITDTQYF. The CDR3 DNA reads as TGCGCCAGCAGTCAACCGGCGGGGGGGATCACAGATACGCAGTATTTT.

V gene TRBV30 combines with J gene TRBJ2-2, with a weak D call TRBD2 (6 bases). In germline, CDR1 is GTSNPN, CDR2 SVGIG (reference sequence). The V gene lost 2 bases and the J gene lost 2 bases, with 9 bases spanning the gap. The CDR3 is made up of 14 amino acids. CDR3 in amino acids: CAWSRDLNTGELFF. The CDR3 DNA reads as TGTGCCTGGAGTAGGGACTTAAACACCGGGGAGCTGTTTTTT.

The chain links TRBV25-1 to TRBJ1-3; D gene ambiguous. V gave up 3 bases and J gave up 7 bases, with 16 bases separating them. The germline CDR1 and CDR2 sequences are MGHDK and SYGVNS. This CDR3 has 15 residues. The CDR3 sequence is CASSESVLGSNTIYF. DNA for the CDR3: TGTGCCAGCAGTGAGAGCGTTCTAGGGAGCAACACCATATATTTT. Supplemented by reference TRBV25-1 and TRBJ1-3, the full variable domain reads EADIYQTPRYLVIGTGKKITLECSQTMGHDKMYWYQQDPGMELHLIHYSYGVNSTEKGDLSSESTVSRIRTEHFPLTLESARPSHTSQYLCASSESVLGSNTIYFGEGSWLTVV.

The chain links TRBV6-1 to TRBJ1-5, with D perhaps matching TRBD1 (5 bases). Germline loops: CDR1 MNHNS, CDR2 SASEGT. V lost 4 bases to trimming and J lost 3 bases, with 13 bases between them. The CDR3 runs 15 residues. The CDR3 DNA is TGTGCCAGCAGTGGGAGGGACGGATTCAATCAGCCCCAGCATTTT. Translated: CASSGRDGFNQPQHF.

V and J are TRBV6-5 and TRBJ1-1, with D maybe TRBD1 (6 bases). The V end lost 2 bases, the J end lost 6 bases, and 13 bases lay between the germline ends. The germline V gene encodes CDR1 MNHEY and CDR2 SVGAGI. The CDR3 runs 14 residues. CDR3 region: CASSYTTEGAEAFF. DNA of the CDR3: TGTGCCAGCAGTTACACGACAGAGGGGGCTGAAGCTTTCTTT.

The gene calls are TRBV4-3 and TRBJ1-6, with D uncertain. This CDR3 is 15 amino acids long. Germline-derived CDR1 and CDR2 are LGHNA and YSLEER. V dropped 0 bases and J dropped 7 bases, with 10 bases sitting between them. Here the CDR3 reads CASSQDVHGNSPLHF. CDR3 nucleotides: TGCGCCAGCAGCCAAGACGTTCACGGCAATTCACCCCTCCACTTT.

Comment on this clone: At one boundary the junction diverges from the germline segment, which might be a read error. The CDR3 DNA reads as TGTGCCAGCAGTGCGGACTCCGGGACAGGGGAAAGTGGCCACACCTTC. This encodes CASSADSGTGESGHTF. This chain joins TRBV6-1 and TRBJ1-2; 10 nucleotides line up with TRBD1. CDR3 length: 16 amino acids. Germline V CDR1 and CDR2: MNHNS, SASEGT.

The V and J genes are TRBV29-1 and TRBJ1-2, with D tentatively TRBD1 (5 bases). CDR1 and CDR2 from the germline V gene are SQVTM and ANQGSEA. The CDR3 is 15 residues long. Trimming pared 4 bases from V and 1 base from J, leaving 16 bases between. Here the CDR3 DNA reads TGCAGCGTTGGGGGGACTTTACCCCTTAACTATGGCTACACCTTC. Amino acid sequence: CSVGGTLPLNYGYTF. The full variable domain, its missing parts supplied by reference TRBV29-1 and TRBJ1-2, is SAVISQKPSRDICQRGTSLTIQCQVDSQVTMMFWYRQQPGQSLTLIATANQGSEATYESGFVIDKFPISRPNLTFSTLTVSNMSPEDSSIYLCSVGGTLPLNYGYTFGSGTRLTVV.

This sequence joins TRBV2 and TRBJ2-6; D possibly corresponds to TRBD1 (5 bases). The CDR3 contains 16 residues. The V gene lost 3 bases and the J gene lost 1 base, with 10 bases spanning the gap. Looked up from germline, CDR1 is SNHLY and CDR2 is FYNNEI. CDR3 DNA sequence: TGTGCCAGCAGTGAGTCCAGGGCGTCTGGGGCCAACGTCCTGACTTTC. This codes for CASSESRASGANVLTF.

A word on this clone: The junction departs from the called germline gene at one end, perhaps through a read error. The CDR3 reads CALREGDYEQYF. CDR3 bases: TGCGCATTGCGGGAAGGAGACTACGAGCAGTACTTC. This rearrangement joins TRBV28 to TRBJ2-5; tentative D call: TRBD2 (6 bases). The J call may be in error: the DNA end matches TRBJ2-7 better. Germline V CDR1 and CDR2: MDHEN, SYDVKM. The CDR3 covers 12 residues.

The V gene is TRBV7-3, the J gene TRBJ2-1; no reliable D call. In germline, CDR1 is SGHTA, CDR2 FQGTGA. There are 13 residues in the CDR3. Deletions cut 2 bases from V and 8 bases from J, with 10 bases between. In nucleotides, the CDR3 is TGTGCCAGCAGCTTACGAGATCTGGATGAGCAGTTCTTC. Translation gives CASSLRDLDEQFF. Filled out from reference TRBV7-3 and TRBJ2-1, the complete variable domain reads GAGVSQTPSNKVTEKGKYVELRCDPISGHTALYWYRQSLGQGPEFLIYFQGTGAADDSGLPNDRFFAVRPEGSVSTLKIQRTERGDSAVYLCASSLRDLDEQFFGPGTRLTVL.

Remarks on this clone: The sample holds other DNA sequences that translate to the same CDR3. The chain carries TRBV20-1 and TRBJ2-7, with a weak D call TRBD1 (6 bases). The germline V gene has CDR1 DFQATT and CDR2 SNEGSKA (reference sequence). Trimming took off 5 bases at V and 5 bases at J, with 10 bases between the two ends. The CDR3 sequence is 11 residues long. CDR3 residues: CSASRGHEQYF. CDR3 nucleotide sequence: TGCAGTGCTTCCAGGGGCCACGAGCAGTACTTC.

The rearrangement joins TRBV11-2 to TRBJ2-7, with 8 nucleotides matching TRBD2. The CDR3 has 16 amino acids. CDR1 and CDR2 (germline): SGHAT, FQNNGV. V dropped 2 bases and J dropped 0; count of bases not matched to a gene: 6. The CDR3 region is CASSLSLLAGSYEQYF. CDR3 DNA sequence: TGTGCCAGCAGCTTATCCCTGCTAGCGGGCTCCTACGAGCAGTACTTC.

The chain couples TRBV6-5 to TRBJ1-5; 7 bases are a match to TRBD1. Trimming cost V 8 bases and J 2 bases; bases outside gene matches: 6. The CDR3 has 14 amino acids. CDR1 and CDR2 (germline): MNHEY, SVGAGI. The chain's CDR3 is CASARQGGNQPQHF. The DNA of the CDR3 is TGTGCCAGCGCTCGACAGGGAGGCAATCAGCCCCAGCATTTT.

In the case of this clone: One end of the junction does not line up with germline, which may come from a read error. CDR3 DNA sequence: TGTGCTAGCAGCTTAGGAAGCGGGGGAACAGATACGCAGTATTTT. Amino acid sequence: CASSLGSGGTDTQYF. The chain links TRBV7-7 to TRBJ2-3; 8 nucleotides match TRBD2. Germline loops: CDR1 SSHAT, CDR2 FNYEAQ (reference sequence). The length of the CDR3 is 15 residues.

The V call is TRBV5-1, the J call TRBJ2-1, with 7 bases identical to TRBD1. The germline gives CDR1 SGHRS, CDR2 YFSETQ. V trimming: 1 base; J trimming: 9 bases; junction bases outside the gene matches: 10. This CDR3 has 15 residues. CDR3 nucleotides: TGCGCCAGCAGCTTGACTGACAGGGCGGACGGTGAGCAGTTCTTC. It codes for CASSLTDRADGEQFF.